This TCR beta chain was documented in a study of T cells in Graves' hyperthyroidism and ophthalmopathy. Diagnostic decisions used clinical symptoms, serum thyroxine and TRAb, thyroid ultrasound and orbital computed tomography. Details on this clonotype: As the CDR3 is not closed by the conserved phenylalanine or tryptophan, this likely results from a read error.

Template material for amplifying TCR beta CDR3 regions consisted of RNA transcripts. TCR CDR3 underwent first-round RT-PCR with the HTBI primer set. TCRdb recomputed calls from the multiplex PCR reads with MiXCR, one row per CDR3 protein. There are about 350,000 distinct CDR3 sequences in the sample; about a sixth occur only once, and roughly 15% lies in the top ten. This TCR was recovered from a middle-aged woman with Graves' ophthalmopathy. Sequencing was done on a sample of blood.

The CDR3 reads CASGTGTRDTEAFS. CDR3 sequence (DNA): TGTGCCAGTGGAACCGGGACCCGGGACACTGAAGCTTTCTCT. This chain connects TRBV19 to TRBJ1-1; TRBD1 might be the D (5 bases). The CDR3 is 14 amino acids. V shed 8 bases and J shed 3 bases, with 16 bases lying between them. CDR1 and CDR2 (germline): LNHDA, SQIVND (reference sequence).